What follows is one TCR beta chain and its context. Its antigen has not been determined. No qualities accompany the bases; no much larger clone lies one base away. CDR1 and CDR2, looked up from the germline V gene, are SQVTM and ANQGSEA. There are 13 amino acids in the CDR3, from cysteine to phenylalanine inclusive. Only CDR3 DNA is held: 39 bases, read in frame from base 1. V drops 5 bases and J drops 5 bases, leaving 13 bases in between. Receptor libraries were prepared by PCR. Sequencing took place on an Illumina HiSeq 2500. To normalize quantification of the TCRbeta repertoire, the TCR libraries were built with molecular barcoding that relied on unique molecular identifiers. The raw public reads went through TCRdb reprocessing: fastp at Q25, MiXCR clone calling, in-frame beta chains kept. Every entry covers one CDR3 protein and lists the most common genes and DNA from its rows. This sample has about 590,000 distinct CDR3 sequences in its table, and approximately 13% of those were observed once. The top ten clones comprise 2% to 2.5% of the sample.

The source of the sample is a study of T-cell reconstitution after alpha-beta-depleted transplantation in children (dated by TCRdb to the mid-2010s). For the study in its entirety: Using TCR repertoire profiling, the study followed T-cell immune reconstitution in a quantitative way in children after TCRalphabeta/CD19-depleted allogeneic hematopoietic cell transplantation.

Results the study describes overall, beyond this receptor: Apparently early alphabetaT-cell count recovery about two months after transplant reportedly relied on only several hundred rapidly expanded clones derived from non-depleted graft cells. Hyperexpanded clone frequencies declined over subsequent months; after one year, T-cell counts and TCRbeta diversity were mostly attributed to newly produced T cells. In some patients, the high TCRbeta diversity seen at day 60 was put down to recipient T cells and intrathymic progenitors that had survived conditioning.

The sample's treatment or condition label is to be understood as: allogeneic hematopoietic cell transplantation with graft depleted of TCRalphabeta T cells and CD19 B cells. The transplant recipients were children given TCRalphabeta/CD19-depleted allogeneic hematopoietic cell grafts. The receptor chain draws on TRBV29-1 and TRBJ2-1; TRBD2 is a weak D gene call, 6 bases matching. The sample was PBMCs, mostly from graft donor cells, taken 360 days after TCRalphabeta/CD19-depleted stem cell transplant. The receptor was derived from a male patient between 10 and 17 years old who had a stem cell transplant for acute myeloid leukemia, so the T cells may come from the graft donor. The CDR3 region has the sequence CSVWSGSDNEQFF. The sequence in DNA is TGCAGCGTTTGGAGCGGGTCCGACAATGAGCAGTTCTTC.